These T cell receptor beta chains were read from a single sample in a study of regulatory T cells in long-lasting Graves disease. TCRdb itself ran the multiplex PCR reads through MiXCR, one entry per CDR3 protein. The profile shows 620,000 or so distinct CDR3 sequences, under 20% of them singletons. The same data also went into a second study, on T cells in Graves' hyperthyroidism and ophthalmopathy.

Sequenced here: peripheral blood mononuclear cells (PBMCs), sampled at new diagnosis, from a patient treated with antithyroid drugs. These receptors all stem from a young woman with Graves disease. Each CDR3 is given with its conserved first and last residue. Each record gives: J gene, V gene, clone size, D gene, CDR3 protein, CDR3 DNA. A D gene is named only where the DNA matches it firmly. Clone size appears in some rows only: once, few, many, or a class for an expanded clone.

>TRBJ2-4|TRBV29-1|NA|NA
CSVEGTREAKNIQYF
TGCAGCGTTGAAGGGACCCGGGAGGCCAAAAACATTCAGTACTTC
>TRBJ2-5|TRBV6-1|many|TRBD1
CASSVWGQTQETQYF
TGTGCCAGCAGTGTATGGGGACAGACACAAGAGACCCAGTACTTC
>TRBJ1-2|TRBV4-1|NA|NA
CASSQDDARVDYGYTF
TGCGCCAGCAGCCAAGATGATGCCAGAGTAGACTATGGCTACACCTTC
>TRBJ2-5|TRBV12-3/TRBV12-4|NA|NA
CASSYQGFLETQYF
TGTGCCAGCAGTTATCAGGGGTTCTTGGAGACCCAGTACTTC
>TRBJ2-7|TRBV12-3/TRBV12-4|NA|NA
CASSPNSNAYEQYF
TGTGCCAGCAGCCCAAATTCAAACGCCTACGAGCAGTACTTC
>TRBJ2-6|TRBV6-5|many|NA
CASSWAAQVSGANVLTF
TGTGCCAGCAGTTGGGCCGCACAGGTATCAGGGGCCAACGTCCTGACTTTC
>TRBJ2-2|TRBV19|many|NA
CASSAFIIGRTGELFF
TGTGCCAGTAGTGCCTTTATAATCGGGCGCACCGGGGAGCTGTTTTTT
>TRBJ1-6|TRBV5-1|NA|TRBD1
CASSASTGVGSPLHF
TGCGCCAGCAGCGCATCGACAGGGGTTGGTTCACCCCTCCACTTT
>TRBJ2-6|TRBV3-1|NA|NA
CASSPVPRISGANVLTF
TGTGCCAGCAGCCCAGTTCCTCGAATCTCTGGGGCCAACGTCCTGACTTTC
>TRBJ2-1|TRBV6-1|many|TRBD2
CASSVAGGPGSEQFF
TGTGCCAGCAGTGTAGCGGGAGGGCCTGGAAGTGAGCAGTTCTTC
>TRBJ2-1|TRBV12-3/TRBV12-4|NA|NA
CASSVQGVLYNEQFF
TGTGCCAGCAGTGTACAGGGTGTTCTCTACAATGAGCAGTTCTTC
>TRBJ1-4|TRBV2|many|NA
CASSGGEGEKLFF
TGTGCCAGCAGTGGAGGGGAGGGTGAAAAACTGTTTTTT